The 10 T cell receptor beta chains reported below all come from one sample, sequenced in a study of shared clonotypes between healthy human individuals. TCRdb's copy holds only in-frame clones and misses some; the assay was immunoSEQ multiplex PCR. Found here are 450,000 or so clones, approximately 71% of them singletons; the top ten hold more than 10%. What was sequenced was PBMCs. These TCRs come from a woman aged 40 to 50 in good health. Some clones in this sample may be carry-over from other donors' samples.

Notes on this clone: Other DNA sequences in this sample translate to the same CDR3. The V call is TRBV19, the J call TRBJ2-2; D is unresolved. The germline gives CDR1 LNHDA, CDR2 SQIVND (reference sequence). The CDR3 is 13 residues long. The V end lost 2 bases, the J end lost 6 bases, and 7 bases lay between the germline ends. The CDR3 DNA follows: TGTGCCAGTAGTATAAGGGTTTCCGGGGAGCTGTTTTTT. Its protein product is CASSIRVSGELFF.

This chain links TRBV9 with TRBJ2-2; D perhaps matches TRBD1 (5 bases). Looked up from germline, CDR1 is SGDLS and CDR2 is YYNGEE. V gave up 0 bases and J gave up 6 bases, with 9 bases separating them. The CDR3 extends over 14 amino acids. The CDR3 sequence is CASSVEGNAGELFF. The CDR3 DNA follows: TGTGCCAGCAGCGTAGAGGGGAATGCCGGGGAGCTGTTTTTT.

This clone was recorded a few times. The genes are TRBV19 and TRBJ1-4, with D unresolved. The CDR3 consists of 13 residues. Germline V gives CDR1 LNHDA, CDR2 SQIVND (reference sequence). V lost 6 bases, J lost 8 bases, and 13 bases lay in between. The CDR3 sequence is CASSMYSGEKLFF. The CDR3 DNA reads TGTGCCAGTAGCATGTACAGCGGAGAAAAACTGTTTTTT.

This chain joins TRBV7-2 and TRBJ2-1, with 9 bases that match TRBD2. Per the germline V gene, CDR1 is SGHTA and CDR2 is FQGNSA. This CDR3 is 16 amino acids long. Losses at the gene ends were 1 base for V and 10 bases for J; bases not matched to a gene: 11. The CDR3 DNA follows: TGTGCCAGCAGCTTAGTGGGTAGCGGGAGTGTAGGGGAGCAGTTCTTC. It encodes CASSLVGSGSVGEQFF.

The chain couples TRBV27 to TRBJ2-5; D remains ambiguous. The V gene's germline CDR1 is MNHEY and CDR2 SMNVEV (reference sequence). The CDR3 is 14 amino acids. Trimming stripped 0 bases from V and 11 bases from J, with 16 bases between. The CDR3, as DNA: TGTGCCAGCAGTTTATCGCCCGCAGCAGTCCAACAGTACTTC. Encoded protein: CASSLSPAAVQQYF.

The chain employs TRBV19 and TRBJ1-1, with TRBD1 matching over 10 bases. J lost 3 bases, V lost 3 bases, and 10 bases had no gene match. Germline assignment: CDR1 LNHDA and CDR2 SQIVND (reference sequence). This CDR3 is 17 amino acids long. The CDR3 here is CASSILLGTGEHTEAFF. The CDR3 DNA follows: TGTGCCAGTAGTATCCTCTTAGGGACAGGGGAGCACACTGAAGCTTTCTTT.

The CDR3 region has the DNA TGTGCCAGCAGCGTTGCAGCCGGGACTAGCGACTACGAGCAGTACTTC. As protein: CASSVAAGTSDYEQYF. The chain carries TRBV9 and TRBJ2-7, with TRBD2 identical over 10 bases. This CDR3 has 16 amino acids. The V gene end was trimmed by 2 bases and the J gene end by 3 bases; junction bases not matched to a gene: 8. Germline CDR1 is SGDLS and CDR2 is YYNGEE.

J is TRBJ2-3 and V is TRBV30, with 9 bases lining up with TRBD2. The CDR3 runs 14 residues. The V segment lost 4 bases and the J segment 11 bases; nucleotides outside the gene matches: 13. The V gene's germline CDR1 is GTSNPN and CDR2 SVGIG (reference sequence). In DNA, the CDR3 is TGTGCCTGGACTCCCCCCGTGGCGGGAGGGGGGCAGTATTTT. Its protein is CAWTPPVAGGGQYF.

The chain links TRBV5-6 to TRBJ2-4, with a weak D call TRBD2 (6 bases). Trimming stripped 7 bases from V and 1 base from J, with 15 bases between. Germline V gene lookup returns CDR1 SGHDT and CDR2 YYEEEE. This CDR3 is built from 15 residues. The CDR3 sequence is CASSLGGSAKNIQYF. DNA for the CDR3: TGTGCCAGCTCCCTGGGGGGATCGGCCAAAAACATTCAGTACTTC.

CDR3 DNA: TGTGCCAGCAGCCAAGAGAAGGGCAGGCATTACACAGATACGCAGTATTTT. Its translation: CASSQEKGRHYTDTQYF. V usage is TRBV4-2 and J usage is TRBJ2-3; no clear D gene. The V gene's germline CDR1 is LGHNA and CDR2 YNFKEQ. The V and J ends lost 0 bases and 2 bases respectively, with 15 bases between them. This CDR3 spans 17 amino acids.